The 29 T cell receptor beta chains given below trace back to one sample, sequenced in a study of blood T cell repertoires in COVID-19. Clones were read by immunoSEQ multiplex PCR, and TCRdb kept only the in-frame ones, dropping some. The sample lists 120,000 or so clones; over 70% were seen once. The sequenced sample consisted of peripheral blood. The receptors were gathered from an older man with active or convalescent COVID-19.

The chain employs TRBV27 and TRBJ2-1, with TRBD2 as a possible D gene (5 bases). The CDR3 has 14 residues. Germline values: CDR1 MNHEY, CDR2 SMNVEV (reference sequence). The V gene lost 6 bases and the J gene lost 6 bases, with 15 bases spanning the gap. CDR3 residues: CASRSPLAGNEQFF. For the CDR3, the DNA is TGTGCCAGCAGGAGTCCCCTGGCGGGCAATGAGCAGTTCTTC.

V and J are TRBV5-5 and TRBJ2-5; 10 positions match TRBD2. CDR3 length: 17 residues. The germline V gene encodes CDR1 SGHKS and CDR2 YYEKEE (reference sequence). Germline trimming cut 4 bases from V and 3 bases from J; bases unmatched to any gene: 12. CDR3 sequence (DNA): TGTGCCAGCAGCCATGGGAGGACTAGCGGACCGGAAGAGACCCAGTACTTC. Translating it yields CASSHGRTSGPEETQYF. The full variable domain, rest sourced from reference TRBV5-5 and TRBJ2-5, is DAGVTQSPTHLIKTRGQQVTLRCSPISGHKSVSWYQQVLGQGPQFIFQYYEKEERGRGNFPDRFSARQFPNYSSELNVNALLLGDSALYLCASSHGRTSGPEETQYFGPGTRLLVL.

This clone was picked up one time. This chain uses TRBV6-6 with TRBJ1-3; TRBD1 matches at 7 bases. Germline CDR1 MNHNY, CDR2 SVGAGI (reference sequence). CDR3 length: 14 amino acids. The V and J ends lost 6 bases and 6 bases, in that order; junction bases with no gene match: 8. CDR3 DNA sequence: TGTGCCAGCAGCCCCGGGACAGATACAAACACCATATATTTT. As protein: CASSPGTDTNTIYF.

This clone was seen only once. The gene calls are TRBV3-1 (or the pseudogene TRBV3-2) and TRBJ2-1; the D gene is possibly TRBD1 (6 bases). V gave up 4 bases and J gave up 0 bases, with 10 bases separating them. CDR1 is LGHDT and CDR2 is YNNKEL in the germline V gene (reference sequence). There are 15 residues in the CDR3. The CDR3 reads CASSPRGSSYNEQFF. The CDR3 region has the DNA TGTGCCAGCAGCCCGAGGGGGAGCTCCTACAATGAGCAGTTCTTC.

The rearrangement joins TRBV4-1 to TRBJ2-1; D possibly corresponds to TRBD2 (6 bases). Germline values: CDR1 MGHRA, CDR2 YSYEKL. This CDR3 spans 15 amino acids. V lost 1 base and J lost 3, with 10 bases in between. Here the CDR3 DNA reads TGCGCCAGCAGCCAAGGGGGGGTAAACTACAATGAGCAGTTCTTC. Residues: CASSQGGVNYNEQFF.

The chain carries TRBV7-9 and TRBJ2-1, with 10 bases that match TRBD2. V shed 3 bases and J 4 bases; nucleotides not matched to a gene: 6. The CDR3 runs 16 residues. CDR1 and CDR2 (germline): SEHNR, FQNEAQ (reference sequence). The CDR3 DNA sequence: TGTGCCAGCAGCTTGAACAAAGCGGGGGGGTACAATGAGCAGTTCTTC. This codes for CASSLNKAGGYNEQFF.

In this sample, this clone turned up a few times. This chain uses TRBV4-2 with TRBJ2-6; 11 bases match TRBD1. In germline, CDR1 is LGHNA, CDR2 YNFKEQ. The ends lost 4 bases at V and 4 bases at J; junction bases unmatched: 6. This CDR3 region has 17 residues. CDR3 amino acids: CASSPGQGAPGANVLTF. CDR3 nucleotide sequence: TGTGCCAGCAGCCCCGGACAGGGGGCGCCAGGGGCCAACGTCCTGACTTTC.

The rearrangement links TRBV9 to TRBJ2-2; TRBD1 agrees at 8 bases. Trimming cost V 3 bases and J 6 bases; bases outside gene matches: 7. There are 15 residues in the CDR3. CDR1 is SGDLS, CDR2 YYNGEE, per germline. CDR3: CASSESGGPPGELFF. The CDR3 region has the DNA TGTGCCAGCAGCGAGTCAGGGGGCCCCCCCGGGGAGCTGTTTTTT.

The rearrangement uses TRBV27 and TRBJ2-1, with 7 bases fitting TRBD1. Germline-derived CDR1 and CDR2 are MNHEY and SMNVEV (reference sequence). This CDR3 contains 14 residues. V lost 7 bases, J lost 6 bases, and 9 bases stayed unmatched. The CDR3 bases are TGTGCCAGCAAGAAACAGGGGCTAGTCAATGAGCAGTTCTTC. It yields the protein CASKKQGLVNEQFF.

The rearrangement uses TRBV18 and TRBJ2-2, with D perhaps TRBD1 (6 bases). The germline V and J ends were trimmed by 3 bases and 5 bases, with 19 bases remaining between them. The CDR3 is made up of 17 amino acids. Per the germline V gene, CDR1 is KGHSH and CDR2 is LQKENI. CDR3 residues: CASSPVTMSQGTGELFF. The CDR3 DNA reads TGTGCCAGCTCACCCGTGACAATGTCACAGGGTACCGGGGAGCTGTTTTTT.

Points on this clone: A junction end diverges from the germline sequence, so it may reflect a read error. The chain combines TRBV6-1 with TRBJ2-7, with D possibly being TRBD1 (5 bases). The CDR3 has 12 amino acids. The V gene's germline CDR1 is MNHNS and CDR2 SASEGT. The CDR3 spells CASSEPRGSRCF. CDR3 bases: TGTGCCAGCAGTGAACCTAGGGGTTCCCGCTGTTTC.

Here the CDR3 reads CASSQATGRNTEAFF. CDR3 nucleotides: TGTGCCAGCAGCCAAGCGACAGGGAGGAACACTGAAGCTTTCTTT. The chain couples TRBV14 to TRBJ1-1, with TRBD1 matching over 7 bases. The J segment lost 1 base and the V segment lost 1 base, leaving 3 bases of the junction unmatched. The germline gives CDR1 SGHDN, CDR2 FVKESK. This CDR3 is 15 amino acids long.

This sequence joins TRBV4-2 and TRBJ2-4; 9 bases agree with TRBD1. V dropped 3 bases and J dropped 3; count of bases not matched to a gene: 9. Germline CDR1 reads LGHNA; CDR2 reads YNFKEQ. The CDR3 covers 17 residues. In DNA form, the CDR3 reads TGTGCCAGCAGCCACGGGAACAGGGGGCTAGGCAAAAACATTCAGTACTTC. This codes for CASSHGNRGLGKNIQYF.

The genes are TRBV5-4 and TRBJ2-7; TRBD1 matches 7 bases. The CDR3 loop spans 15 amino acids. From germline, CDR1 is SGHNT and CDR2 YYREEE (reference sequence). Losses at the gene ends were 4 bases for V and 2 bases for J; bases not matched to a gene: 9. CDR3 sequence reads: CASSAKTQGPYEQYF. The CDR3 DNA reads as TGTGCCAGCAGCGCTAAGACACAGGGGCCCTACGAGCAGTACTTC.

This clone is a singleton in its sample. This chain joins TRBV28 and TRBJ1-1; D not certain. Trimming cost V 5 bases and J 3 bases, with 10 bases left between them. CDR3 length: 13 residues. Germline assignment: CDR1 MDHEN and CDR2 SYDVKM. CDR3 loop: CASSPSEDTEAFF. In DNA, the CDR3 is TGTGCCAGCAGTCCCAGTGAGGACACTGAAGCTTTCTTT.

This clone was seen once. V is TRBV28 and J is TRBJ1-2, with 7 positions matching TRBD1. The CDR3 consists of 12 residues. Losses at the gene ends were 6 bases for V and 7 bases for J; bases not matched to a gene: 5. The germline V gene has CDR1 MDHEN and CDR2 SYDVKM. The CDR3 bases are TGTGCCAGCAGACATCCAGGGGGTGGCTACACCTTC. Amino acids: CASRHPGGGYTF.

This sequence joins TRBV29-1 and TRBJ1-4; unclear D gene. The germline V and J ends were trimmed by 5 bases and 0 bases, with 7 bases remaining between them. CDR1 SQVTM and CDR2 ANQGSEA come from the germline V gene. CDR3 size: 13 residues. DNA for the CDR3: TGCAGCGTTCTTGTTGCAACTAATGAAAAACTGTTTTTT. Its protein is CSVLVATNEKLFF.

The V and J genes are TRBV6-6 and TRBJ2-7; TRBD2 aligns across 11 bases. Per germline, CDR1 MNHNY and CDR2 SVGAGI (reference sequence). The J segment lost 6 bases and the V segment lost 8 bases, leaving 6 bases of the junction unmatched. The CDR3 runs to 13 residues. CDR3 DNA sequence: TGTGCCAGCTTACTAGCGGGGGTGGGCGAGCAGTACTTC. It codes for CASLLAGVGEQYF.

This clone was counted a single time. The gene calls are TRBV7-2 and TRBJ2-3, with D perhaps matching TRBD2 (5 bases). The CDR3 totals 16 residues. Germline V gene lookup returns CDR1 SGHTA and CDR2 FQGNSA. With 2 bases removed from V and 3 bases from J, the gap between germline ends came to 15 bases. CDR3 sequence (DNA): TGTGCCAGCAGCTTATTTCGCTTGGGAGCGACAGATACGCAGTATTTT. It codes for CASSLFRLGATDTQYF.

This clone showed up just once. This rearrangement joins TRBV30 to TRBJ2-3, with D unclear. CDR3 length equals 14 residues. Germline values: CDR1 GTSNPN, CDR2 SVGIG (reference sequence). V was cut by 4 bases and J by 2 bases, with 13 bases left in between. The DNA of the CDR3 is TGTGCCTGGAACTTGGCTAGAACCACAGATACGCAGTATTTT. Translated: CAWNLARTTDTQYF. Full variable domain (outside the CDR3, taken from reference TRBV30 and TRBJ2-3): SQTIHQWPATLVQPVGSPLSLECTVEGTSNPNLYWYRQAAGRGLQLLFYSVGIGQISSEVPQNLSASRPQDRQFILSSKKLLLSDSGFYLCAWNLARTTDTQYFGPGTRLTVL.

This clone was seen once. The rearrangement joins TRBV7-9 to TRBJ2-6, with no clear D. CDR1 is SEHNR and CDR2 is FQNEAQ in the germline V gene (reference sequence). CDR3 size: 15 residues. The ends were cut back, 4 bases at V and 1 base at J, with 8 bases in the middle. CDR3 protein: CASSSELSGANVLTF. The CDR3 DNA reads TGTGCCAGCAGCTCCGAGCTATCTGGGGCCAACGTCCTGACTTTC.

CDR3 DNA: TGTGCCAGTAGTATAGGCGTCGGACAGCCTTCTGGAAACACCATATATTTT. The encoded protein is CASSIGVGQPSGNTIYF. This sequence joins TRBV19 and TRBJ1-3, with a possible D match to TRBD1 (6 bases). CDR1 and CDR2 (germline): LNHDA, SQIVND (reference sequence). This CDR3 has 17 residues. Between the trimmed V and J ends, which lost 1 base and 1 base, there was a span of 14 bases. Complete variable domain (other parts from reference TRBV19 and TRBJ1-3): DGGITQSPKYLFRKEGQNVTLSCEQNLNHDAMYWYRQDPGQGLRLIYYSQIVNDFQKGDIAEGYSVSREKKESFPLTVTSAQKNPTAFYLCASSIGVGQPSGNTIYFGEGSWLTVV.

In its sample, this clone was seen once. For the CDR3, the DNA is TGTGCCTGGAGTGTAGGGAGCTGGGAGTACTATGGCTACACCTTC. Translated: CAWSVGSWEYYGYTF. V usage is TRBV30 and J usage is TRBJ1-2; unclear D gene. The CDR3 contains 15 residues. The germline CDR1 and CDR2 sequences are GTSNPN and SVGIG (reference sequence). Trimming left V 0 bases short and J 3 bases short, with 14 bases between.

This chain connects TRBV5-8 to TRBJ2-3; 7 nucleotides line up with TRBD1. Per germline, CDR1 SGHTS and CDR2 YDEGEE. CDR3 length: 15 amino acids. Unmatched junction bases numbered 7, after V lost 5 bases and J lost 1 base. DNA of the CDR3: TGTGCCAGCAGTACCACAGGGGTCGGCACAGATACGCAGTATTTT. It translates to CASSTTGVGTDTQYF.

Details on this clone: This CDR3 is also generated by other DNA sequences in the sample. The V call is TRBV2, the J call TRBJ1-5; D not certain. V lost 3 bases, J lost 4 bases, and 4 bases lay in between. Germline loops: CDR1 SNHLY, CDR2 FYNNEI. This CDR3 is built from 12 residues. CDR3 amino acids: CASSDRNQPQHF. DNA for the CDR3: TGTGCCAGCAGTGACAGGAATCAGCCCCAGCATTTT.

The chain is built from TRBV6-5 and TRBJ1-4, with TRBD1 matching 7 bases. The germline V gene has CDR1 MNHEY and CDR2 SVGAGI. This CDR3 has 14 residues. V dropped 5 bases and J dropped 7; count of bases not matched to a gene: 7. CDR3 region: CASSHGQESEKLFF. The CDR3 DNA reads TGTGCCAGCAGTCATGGACAGGAGTCTGAAAAACTGTTTTTT.

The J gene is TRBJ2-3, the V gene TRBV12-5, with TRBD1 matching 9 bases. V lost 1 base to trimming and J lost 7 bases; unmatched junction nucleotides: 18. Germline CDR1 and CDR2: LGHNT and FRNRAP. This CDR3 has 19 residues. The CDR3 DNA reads TGTGCTAGTGGTTTGGCTTCCGGGACAGGGTTACTATACCCAAATACGCAGTATTTT. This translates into CASGLASGTGLLYPNTQYF.

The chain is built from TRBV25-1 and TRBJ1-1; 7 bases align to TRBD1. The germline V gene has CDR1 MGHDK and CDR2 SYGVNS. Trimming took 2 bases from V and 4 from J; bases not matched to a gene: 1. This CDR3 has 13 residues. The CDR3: CASSEAGGTEAFF. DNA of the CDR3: TGTGCCAGCAGTGAAGCAGGGGGCACTGAAGCTTTCTTT.

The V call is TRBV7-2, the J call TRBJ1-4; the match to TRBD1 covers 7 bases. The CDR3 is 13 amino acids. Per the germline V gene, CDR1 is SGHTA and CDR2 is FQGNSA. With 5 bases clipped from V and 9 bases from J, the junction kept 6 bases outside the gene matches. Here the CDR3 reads CASSQRQGQKLFF. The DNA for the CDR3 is TGTGCCAGCAGCCAACGACAGGGCCAAAAACTGTTTTTT.